This TCR beta chain was sequenced during a study of blood T cells in healthy people across ages. Findings and limits, study-wide: Naive and antigen-experienced cells could not be conclusively compared, given unsorted PBMCs.

This CDR3 has 15 amino acids. Between the trimmed V and J ends, which lost 0 bases and 7 bases, there was a span of 16 bases. Germline lookup yields CDR1 DFQATT and CDR2 SNEGSKA (reference sequence). This clonotype was picked up many times. Its antigen is not identified. It was with a sample-barcoded 5' primer and a J-beta primer mix that a second PCR of about 6 to 12 cycles was run. Via MiXCR, TCRdb re-called the 5' RACE reads, giving one row per CDR3 protein. The top ten clones hold 17% of a sample with roughly 900,000 distinct CDR3 sequences, around 28% of them seen once. This sequence joins TRBV20-1 and TRBJ2-1; D not certain. The source is a woman of 80 years or more in good health. Sequenced input: blood. In DNA, the CDR3 is TGCAGTGCTAGAGACCGGGCCAGCGTCGGGAATGAGCAGTTCTTC. Protein: CSARDRASVGNEQFF.